The following is a T cell receptor beta chain sequence with its context. Its antigen remains unidentified. The sample originates from a study of early T cells in non-severe SARS-CoV-2 infection. The wider study: Bulk RNA isolated from unsorted whole blood underwent sequencing; chains were not paired. Overall study findings and caveats: Sequences matched to VDJdb favored anti-spike CD8 responses, while private and CD4 specificities were missed.

V was clipped by 10 bases and J by 1 base; unmatched bases: 5. This CDR3 has 14 residues. Germline V gene lookup returns CDR1 SNHLY and CDR2 FYNNEI. Each cDNA molecule carried a unique molecular identifier. TCRdb reanalysed the 5' RACE reads using MiXCR and keeps one entry per CDR3 protein. The sample consists of 55,000 to 75,000 distinct CDR3 sequences, 9% to 10% of them appearing once. This sample comprised whole blood, obtained at baseline. The TCR was taken from an adult who was a healthcare worker with PCR-confirmed SARS-CoV-2 infection or an uninfected control (not recorded which). J is TRBJ2-4 and V is TRBV2; TRBD1 matches at 9 bases. CDR3 DNA sequence: TGTGCCACCAGACAGGGGGTTGCCAAAAACATTCAGTACTTC. Translated, it gives CATRQGVAKNIQYF.